A single sample is the source of the 29 T cell receptor beta chains below, sequenced in a study of blood T cell repertoires in COVID-19. TCRdb keeps only in-frame clones here, not all; method: immunoSEQ multiplex PCR. This sample yields 200,000 to 250,000 clones, of which roughly four fifths are seen a single time; more than 1.5% belongs to the top ten. The source material was peripheral blood. The receptors derive from a man younger than 45 who had recovered from COVID-19.

V usage is TRBV5-1 and J usage is TRBJ2-1; 10 bases are a match to TRBD2. The CDR3 spans 14 residues. CDR1 and CDR2 (germline): SGHRS, YFSETQ. V shed 0 bases and J 9 bases; nucleotides not matched to a gene: 3. The CDR3 DNA reads as TGCGCCAGCAGCTTGGAGCGGGGGGGCAGTGAGCAGTTCTTC. Amino acid sequence: CASSLERGGSEQFF.

V gene TRBV7-9 combines with J gene TRBJ1-3, with D possibly matching TRBD1 (6 bases). The V gene's germline CDR1 is SEHNR and CDR2 FQNEAQ (reference sequence). The CDR3 is 14 residues long. V was cut by 4 bases and J by 2 bases, with 9 bases left in between. CDR3 protein: CASSSGETGNTIYF. The CDR3 DNA reads TGTGCCAGCAGCTCAGGGGAAACTGGAAACACCATATATTTT.

The chain joins TRBV14 to TRBJ1-1, with a weak D call TRBD1 (5 bases). The V end was cut by 1 base, the J end by 4 bases, with 10 bases between. The germline gives CDR1 SGHDN, CDR2 FVKESK. The CDR3 covers 14 residues. The CDR3 region has the DNA TGTGCCAGCAGCCAAGCTAGACAGTTCACTGAAGCTTTCTTT. Its protein product is CASSQARQFTEAFF.

The V gene is TRBV28, the J gene TRBJ2-7; 9 nucleotides line up with TRBD1. The CDR3 runs to 13 residues. CDR1 MDHEN and CDR2 SYDVKM come from the germline V gene. Trimming took 6 bases from V and 4 from J; bases not matched to a gene: 4. The CDR3 loop reads CASSGTGTYEQYF. The CDR3 coding sequence is TGTGCCAGCAGCGGGACAGGGACGTACGAGCAGTACTTC.

The CDR3 DNA sequence: TGTGCCAGCAACGCAGGGCCCGAAAAACTGTTTTTT. This translates into CASNAGPEKLFF. This rearrangement joins TRBV6-5 to TRBJ1-4; a weak D match, TRBD1 (5 bases). In germline, CDR1 is MNHEY, CDR2 SVGAGI. Trimming took off 7 bases at V and 8 bases at J, with 11 bases between the two ends. CDR3 length: 12 amino acids.

This sequence joins TRBV27 and TRBJ1-2; TRBD1 matches 11 bases. J was trimmed by 4 bases and V by 4 bases; bases with no gene match: 8. The length of the CDR3 is 16 residues. CDR1 is MNHEY, CDR2 SMNVEV, per germline (reference sequence). The CDR3 sequence: CASSSLPGQGGYGYTF. The CDR3 bases are TGTGCCAGCAGTTCCCTTCCGGGACAGGGGGGCTATGGCTACACCTTC.

This chain joins TRBV7-3 and TRBJ2-7, with TRBD2 identical over 10 bases. From germline, CDR1 is SGHTA and CDR2 FQGTGA. The CDR3 covers 15 residues. The ends lost 2 bases at V and 2 bases at J; junction bases unmatched: 3. In DNA form, the CDR3 reads TGTGCCAGCAGCTTACTAGCGGGGGATACCTACGAGCAGTACTTC. Its translation is CASSLLAGDTYEQYF.

The table lists this clone with a count of one. V and J are TRBV19 and TRBJ1-2; 7 nucleotides agree with TRBD1. Trimming removed 4 bases from V and 1 base from J; junction bases left unmatched: 3. CDR3 length: 14 residues. Germline CDR1 is LNHDA and CDR2 is SQIVND (reference sequence). The chain's CDR3 is CASSKGDSNYGYTF. CDR3 coding DNA: TGTGCCAGTAGTAAGGGGGACAGTAACTATGGCTACACCTTC.

This chain links TRBV29-1 with TRBJ2-1; no definite D call. The germline gives CDR1 SQVTM, CDR2 ANQGSEA. CDR3 length: 15 amino acids. Trimming pared 3 bases from V and 4 bases from J, leaving 16 bases between. This chain's CDR3 is CSVESNTLRYNEQFF. CDR3 sequence (DNA): TGCAGCGTTGAGTCCAACACTTTGAGGTACAATGAGCAGTTCTTC.

This clone was seen only a few times. The chain carries TRBV6-5 and TRBJ2-1; no reliable D call. V lost 4 bases and J lost 4, with 14 bases in between. Germline V gives CDR1 MNHEY, CDR2 SVGAGI. The CDR3 runs to 15 residues. The CDR3, as DNA: TGTGCCAGCAGTTCCTCCCACGAAGCTTACAATGAGCAGTTCTTC. It specifies CASSSSHEAYNEQFF.

J is TRBJ2-3 and V is TRBV5-4; 15 nucleotides line up with TRBD2. This CDR3 comprises 16 residues. Germline V gene data show CDR1 as SGHNT and CDR2 as YYREEE (reference sequence). After removal of 4 bases from V and 5 bases from J, the junction contained 5 bases not matched to a gene. Written as DNA, the CDR3 is TGTGCCAGCAGCCAGGGGACTAGCGGGGGGTTAGATACGCAGTATTTT. Protein product: CASSQGTSGGLDTQYF. The whole variable domain, remainder taken from reference TRBV5-4 and TRBJ2-3, is ETGVTQSPTHLIKTRGQQVTLRCSSQSGHNTVSWYQQALGQGPQFIFQYYREEENGRGNFPPRFSGLQFPNYSSELNVNALELDDSALYLCASSQGTSGGLDTQYFGPGTRLTVL.

The chain combines TRBV15 with TRBJ2-5, with D possibly matching TRBD2 (6 bases). The CDR3 length is 16 residues. Trimming took 0 bases from V and 9 from J, leaving 20 bases between them. Germline V gene lookup returns CDR1 LNHNV and CDR2 YYDKDF (reference sequence). The CDR3 is CATSRDGGRGLSAQYF. DNA of the CDR3: TGTGCCACCAGCAGAGACGGAGGGCGGGGTCTCTCGGCCCAGTACTTC.

This clone occurred a few times. The chain combines TRBV18 with TRBJ2-7; the match to TRBD1 covers 8 bases. The germline V gene encodes CDR1 KGHSH and CDR2 LQKENI. J was trimmed by 2 bases and V by 6 bases; bases with no gene match: 3. The CDR3 is 13 residues long. CDR3 DNA: TGTGCCAGCTCTCAGGGGGCGGCCTACGAGCAGTACTTC. Translated: CASSQGAAYEQYF.

The chain employs TRBV5-1 and TRBJ1-2; D is unclear. Trimming stripped 0 bases from V and 0 bases from J, with 6 bases between. The germline gives CDR1 SGHRS, CDR2 YFSETQ. The CDR3 spans 14 residues. The CDR3 nucleotides read TGCGCCAGCAGCTTGGGCATAGCTAACTATGGCTACACCTTC. Translating it yields CASSLGIANYGYTF.

The chain carries TRBV5-8 and TRBJ2-7; D possibly corresponds to TRBD1 (5 bases). The CDR3 consists of 13 residues. Per germline, CDR1 SGHTS and CDR2 YDEGEE. The germline V and J ends were trimmed by 1 base and 7 bases, with 12 bases remaining between them. The CDR3 DNA reads as TGTGCCAGCAGCTTGAGGGGATTGGGGGAGCAGTACGTC. Its translation is CASSLRGLGEQYV.

This clone was counted a few times. V and J are TRBV2 and TRBJ1-5, with D possibly matching TRBD1 (6 bases). Looked up from germline, CDR1 is SNHLY and CDR2 is FYNNEI. CDR3 length: 14 residues. The germline V and J ends were trimmed by 6 bases and 1 base, with 10 bases remaining between them. The CDR3 protein is CASRDGTSNQPQHF. The CDR3 DNA reads TGTGCCAGCAGGGACGGGACAAGCAATCAGCCCCAGCATTTT.

The chain is built from TRBV4-1 and TRBJ2-3; 12 bases are shared with TRBD1. The V and J ends lost 0 bases and 5 bases, in that order; junction bases with no gene match: 6. The CDR3 is 17 residues long. CDR1 is MGHRA, CDR2 YSYEKL, per germline. The CDR3 DNA reads TGCGCCAGCAGCCAAGATCGCGGGACAGGGGGCTTAGATACGCAGTATTTT. This translates into CASSQDRGTGGLDTQYF.

The table lists this clone with a count of one. V gene TRBV28 combines with J gene TRBJ2-7, with 7 bases lining up with TRBD1. After removal of 10 bases from V and 3 bases from J, the junction contained 9 bases not matched to a gene. The CDR3 spans 13 residues. CDR1 and CDR2 (germline): MDHEN, SYDVKM. This CDR3 reads CATGSGQNYEQYV. As DNA, the CDR3 is TGTGCCACGGGGTCGGGACAGAACTACGAGCAGTACGTC.

The chain couples TRBV27 to TRBJ2-1, with 13 positions matching TRBD2. Germline V gene data show CDR1 as MNHEY and CDR2 as SMNVEV (reference sequence). V shed 6 bases and J 7 bases; nucleotides not matched to a gene: 9. This CDR3 is 16 amino acids long. The CDR3 sequence is CASRVTSGGYFNEQFF. CDR3 coding DNA: TGTGCCAGCAGGGTGACTAGCGGGGGGTACTTTAATGAGCAGTTCTTC.

J is TRBJ1-5 and V is TRBV4-2; D perhaps matches TRBD1 (5 bases). The CDR3 totals 16 residues. CDR1 is LGHNA and CDR2 is YNFKEQ in the germline V gene. V was clipped by 0 bases and J by 1 base, with 10 bases between them. In DNA, the CDR3 is TGTGCCAGCAGCCAAGAGGGGGGTTTAAGCAATCAGCCCCAGCATTTT. Amino acid sequence: CASSQEGGLSNQPQHF.

The chain employs TRBV4-1 and TRBJ2-2, with 9 nucleotides matching TRBD1. This CDR3 comprises 16 residues. The V segment lost 1 base and the J segment 3 bases; nucleotides outside the gene matches: 3. CDR1 is MGHRA, CDR2 YSYEKL, per germline. The CDR3 DNA follows: TGCGCCAGCAGCCAAGTTCGGACAGGGGACACCGGGGAGCTGTTTTTT. This gives the protein CASSQVRTGDTGELFF.

The rearrangement joins TRBV10-3 to TRBJ1-2; the match to TRBD1 covers 8 bases. With 6 bases clipped from V and 5 bases from J, the junction kept 2 bases outside the gene matches. The CDR3 spans 12 residues. Germline V gives CDR1 ENHRY, CDR2 SYGVKD. The CDR3, as DNA: TGTGCCATCAGACGGACAGGGTATGGCTACACCTTC. Its protein is CAIRRTGYGYTF.

This clone is a singleton in its sample. This sequence joins TRBV19 and TRBJ1-5; TRBD1 matches 7 bases. V lost 6 bases to trimming and J lost 3 bases; unmatched junction nucleotides: 5. CDR1 is LNHDA, CDR2 SQIVND, per germline (reference sequence). CDR3 length: 14 residues. In DNA, the CDR3 is TGTGCCAGTAGGCAGACAGGGTTCAATCAGCCCCAGCATTTT. It encodes CASRQTGFNQPQHF.

V gene TRBV19 combines with J gene TRBJ2-3; TRBD1 agrees at 10 bases. The germline V gene has CDR1 LNHDA and CDR2 SQIVND (reference sequence). The length of the CDR3 is 15 residues. V was pared by 4 bases and J by 3 bases, with 4 bases of the junction left unmatched. The CDR3 coding sequence is TGTGCCAGTAGTACCGACAGGGGGCGGACAGATACGCAGTATTTT. Protein: CASSTDRGRTDTQYF.

The chain's CDR3 is CASSPYSGEHEKLFF. CDR3 sequence (DNA): TGTGCCAGCAGCCCCTATTCGGGGGAACATGAAAAACTGTTTTTT. V gene TRBV7-9 combines with J gene TRBJ1-4; D perhaps matches TRBD1 (5 bases). The CDR3 consists of 15 residues. Germline-derived CDR1 and CDR2 are SEHNR and FQNEAQ (reference sequence). The ends were cut back, 5 bases at V and 6 bases at J, with 16 bases in the middle.

This chain links TRBV12-3 or TRBV12-4 with TRBJ1-5, with D possibly being TRBD1 (5 bases). The CDR3 is 12 amino acids. V was pared by 6 bases and J by 11 bases, with 14 bases between. The DNA for the CDR3 is TGTGCCAGCAGCTACAAGGAGGGGACCCAGCATTTT. This translates into CASSYKEGTQHF.

The CDR3 loop reads CASSSRGSTDTQYF. The CDR3 DNA reads as TGTGCCAGCAGTTCCCGGGGGAGCACAGATACGCAGTATTTT. The chain recombines TRBV6-6 with TRBJ2-3; possibly TRBD2 for D (6 bases). Deletions cut 4 bases from V and 0 bases from J, with 8 bases between. Germline V CDR1 and CDR2: MNHNY, SVGAGI (reference sequence). This CDR3 is 14 amino acids long.

The rearrangement uses TRBV19 and TRBJ2-2, with D perhaps matching TRBD2 (6 bases). Germline values: CDR1 LNHDA, CDR2 SQIVND (reference sequence). CDR3 length: 14 amino acids. The V and J ends lost 5 bases and 8 bases respectively, with 15 bases between them. CDR3 sequence reads: CASSLWRESGELFF. The CDR3 DNA follows: TGTGCCAGTAGTCTTTGGAGGGAGTCGGGGGAGCTGTTTTTT.

This rearrangement joins TRBV19 to TRBJ1-1; TRBD1 aligns across 10 bases. Germline CDR1 and CDR2: LNHDA and SQIVND (reference sequence). The V segment lost 7 bases and the J segment 5 bases; nucleotides outside the gene matches: 7. The CDR3 runs 14 residues. Written as DNA, the CDR3 is TGTGCCAGTACCCTGGACAGGGGGAAGACTGAAGCTTTCTTT. This encodes CASTLDRGKTEAFF.